The present entry profiles one T cell receptor beta chain with its context. Assay: immunoSEQ multiplex PCR; the TCRdb copy retains only in-frame clones and omits some. In the table there are around 150,000 clones, roughly 80% of which are singletons. The entry originates in a study of blood T cell repertoires in COVID-19. Germline values: CDR1 MGHRA, CDR2 YSYEKL. This CDR3 region has 14 residues. V gave up 3 bases and J gave up 7 bases; unmatched junction bases: 7. The sequence was obtained from a man aged 65 to 85 with acute or convalescent COVID-19. The chain joins TRBV4-1 to TRBJ2-5, with 8 positions matching TRBD1. Sample: peripheral blood. In DNA form, the CDR3 reads TGCGCCAGCAGCCAGGCGGACAGGGATGGGACCCAGTACTTC. Translating it yields CASSQADRDGTQYF.